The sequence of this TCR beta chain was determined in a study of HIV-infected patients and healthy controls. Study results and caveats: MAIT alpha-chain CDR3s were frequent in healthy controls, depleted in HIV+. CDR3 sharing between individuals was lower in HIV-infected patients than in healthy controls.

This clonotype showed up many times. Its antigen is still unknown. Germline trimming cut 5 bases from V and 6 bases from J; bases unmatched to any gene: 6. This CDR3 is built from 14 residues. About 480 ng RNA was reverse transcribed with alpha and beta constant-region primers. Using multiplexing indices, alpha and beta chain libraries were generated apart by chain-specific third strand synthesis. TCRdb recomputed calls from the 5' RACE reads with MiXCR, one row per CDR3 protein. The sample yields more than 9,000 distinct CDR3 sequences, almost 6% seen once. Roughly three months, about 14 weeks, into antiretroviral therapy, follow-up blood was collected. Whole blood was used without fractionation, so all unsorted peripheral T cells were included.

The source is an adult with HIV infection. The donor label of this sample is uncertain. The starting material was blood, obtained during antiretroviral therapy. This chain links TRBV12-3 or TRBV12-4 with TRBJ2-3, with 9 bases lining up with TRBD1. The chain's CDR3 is CASSPQGAPDTQYF. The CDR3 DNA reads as TGTGCCAGCAGTCCACAGGGGGCCCCGGATACGCAGTATTTT.